This TCR beta chain came from a study of T cells in Graves' hyperthyroidism and ophthalmopathy. J lost 1 base, V lost 0 bases, and 4 bases had no gene match. The CDR3 contains 17 residues. The germline CDR1 and CDR2 sequences are SNHLY and FYNNEI. From RNA transcripts, TCR beta CDR3 regions were amplified. The TCR CDR3 first-round RT-PCR relied on the HTBI primer set. TCRdb re-derived calls from the multiplex PCR reads in MiXCR, one entry per CDR3 protein. Among 300,000 to 450,000 distinct CDR3 sequences listed, more than 12% were seen once. Sequencing was done on a sample of blood. The receptor's source is a young woman with Graves' ophthalmopathy. The gene calls are TRBV2 and TRBJ2-1; TRBD1 matches at 9 bases. The DNA for the CDR3 is TGTGCCAGCAGTGAAGCGCCGGGACAGGGTTCCTACAATGAGCAGTTCTTC. Translating gives CASSEAPGQGSYNEQFF.